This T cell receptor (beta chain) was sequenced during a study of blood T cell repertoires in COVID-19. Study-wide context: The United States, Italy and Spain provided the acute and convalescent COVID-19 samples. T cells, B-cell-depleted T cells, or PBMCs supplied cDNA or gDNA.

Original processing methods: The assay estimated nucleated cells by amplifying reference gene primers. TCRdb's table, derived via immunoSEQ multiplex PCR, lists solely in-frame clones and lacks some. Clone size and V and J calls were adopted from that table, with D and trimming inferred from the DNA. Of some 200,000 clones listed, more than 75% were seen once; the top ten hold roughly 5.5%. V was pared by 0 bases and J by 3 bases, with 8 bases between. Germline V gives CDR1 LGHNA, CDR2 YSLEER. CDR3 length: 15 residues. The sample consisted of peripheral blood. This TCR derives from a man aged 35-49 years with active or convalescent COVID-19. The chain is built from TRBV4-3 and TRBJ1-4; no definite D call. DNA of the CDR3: TGCGCCAGCAGCCAAGACAGGTCCTCTAATGAAAAACTGTTTTTT. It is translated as CASSQDRSSNEKLFF.